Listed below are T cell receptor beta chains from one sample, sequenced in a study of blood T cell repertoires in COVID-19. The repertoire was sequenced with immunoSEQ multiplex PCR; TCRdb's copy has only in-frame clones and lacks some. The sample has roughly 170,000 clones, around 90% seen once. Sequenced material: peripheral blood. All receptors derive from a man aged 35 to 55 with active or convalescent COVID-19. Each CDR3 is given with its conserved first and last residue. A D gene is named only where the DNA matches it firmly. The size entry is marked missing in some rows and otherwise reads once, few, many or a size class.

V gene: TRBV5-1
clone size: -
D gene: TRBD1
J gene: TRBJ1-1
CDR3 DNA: TGCGCCAGCAGCTCCGGGACAGCTAATGAAGCTTTCTTT
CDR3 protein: CASSSGTANEAFF

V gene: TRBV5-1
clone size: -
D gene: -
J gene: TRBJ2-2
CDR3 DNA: TGCGCCAGCAGCTTCTCGTGGGAGGCGAACACCGGGGAGCTGTTTTTT
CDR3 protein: CASSFSWEANTGELFF

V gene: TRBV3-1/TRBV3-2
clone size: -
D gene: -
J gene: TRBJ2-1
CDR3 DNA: TGTGCCAGCAGCCACGGGGGTGAGCAGTTCTTC
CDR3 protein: CASSHGGEQFF

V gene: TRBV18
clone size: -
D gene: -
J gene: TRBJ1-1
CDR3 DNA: TGTGCCAGCTCAGTCTCCGGGACTGAAGCTTTCTTT
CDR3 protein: CASSVSGTEAFF

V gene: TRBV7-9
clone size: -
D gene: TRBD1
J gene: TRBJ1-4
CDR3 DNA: TGTGCCAGCAGTAATACAGGGGTGGCTGAAAAACTGTTTTTT
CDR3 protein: CASSNTGVAEKLFF

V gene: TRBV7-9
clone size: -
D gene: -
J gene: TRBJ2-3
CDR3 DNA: TGTGCCAGCAGCCCCTTGGGGGACATGGGCACAGATACGCAGTATTTT
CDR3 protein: CASSPLGDMGTDTQYF

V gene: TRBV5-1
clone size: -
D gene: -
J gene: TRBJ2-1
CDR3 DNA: TGCGCCAGCAGCCCCTGGCGGCCTAATGAGCAGTTCTTC
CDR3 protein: CASSPWRPNEQFF

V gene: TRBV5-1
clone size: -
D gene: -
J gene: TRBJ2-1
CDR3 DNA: TGCGCCAGCAGCCCGGACCCGGGGGGCCTCAATGAGCAGTTCTTC
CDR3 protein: CASSPDPGGLNEQFF

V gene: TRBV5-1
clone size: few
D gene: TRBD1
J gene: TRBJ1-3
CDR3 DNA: TGCGCCAGCAGCCTCCTACCTCGACAGGGACCACTTGGAAACACCATATATTTT
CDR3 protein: CASSLLPRQGPLGNTIYF

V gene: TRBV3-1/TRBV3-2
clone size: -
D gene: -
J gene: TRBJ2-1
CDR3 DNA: TGTGCCAGCAGCGGGGCAGGGTCCTACAATGAGCAGTTCTTC
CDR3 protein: CASSGAGSYNEQFF

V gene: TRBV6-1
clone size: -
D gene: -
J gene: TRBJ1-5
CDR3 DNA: TGTGCCAGCAGTGAGAGGACACGTCAGCCCCAGCATTTT
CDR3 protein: CASSERTRQPQHF

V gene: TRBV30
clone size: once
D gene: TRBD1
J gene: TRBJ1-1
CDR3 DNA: TGTGCCTGGAGGACAGGGATCCGATCACCTCTGAACACTGAAGCTTTCTTT
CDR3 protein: CAWRTGIRSPLNTEAFF

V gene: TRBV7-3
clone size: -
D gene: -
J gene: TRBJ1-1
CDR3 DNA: TGTGCCAGCAGCTTAACGTCAAACACTGAAGCTTTCTTT
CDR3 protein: CASSLTSNTEAFF

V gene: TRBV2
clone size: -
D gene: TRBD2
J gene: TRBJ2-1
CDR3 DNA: TGTGCCAGCAGGGGGGGACTAGCGACTCGGAATGAGCAGTTCTTC
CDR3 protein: CASRGGLATRNEQFF

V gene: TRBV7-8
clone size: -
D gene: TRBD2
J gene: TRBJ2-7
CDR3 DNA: TGTGCCAGCAGCCATACTAGCGGGGGGAATGGAGGGCTCGCCTACGAGCAGTACTTC
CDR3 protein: CASSHTSGGNGGLAYEQYF

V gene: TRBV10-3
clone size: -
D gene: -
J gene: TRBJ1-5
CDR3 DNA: TGTGCCATCAGTGAGCCTGATCAGCCCCAGCATTTT
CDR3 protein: CAISEPDQPQHF

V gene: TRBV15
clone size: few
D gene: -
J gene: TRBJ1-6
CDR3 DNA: TGTGCCACCAGCATCGGGGATTCCTATAATTCACCCCTCCACTTT
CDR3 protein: CATSIGDSYNSPLHF

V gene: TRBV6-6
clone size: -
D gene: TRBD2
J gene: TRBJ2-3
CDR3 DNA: TGTGCCAGCAGAAGGACTAGCGGGGGGGGTGCAGATACGCAGTATTTT
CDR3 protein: CASRRTSGGGADTQYF

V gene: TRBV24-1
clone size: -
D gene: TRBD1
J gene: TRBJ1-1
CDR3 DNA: TGTGCCACCAGTGATTTCCCCTGGGGACAGGTAGACACTGAAGCTTTCTTT
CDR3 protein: CATSDFPWGQVDTEAFF

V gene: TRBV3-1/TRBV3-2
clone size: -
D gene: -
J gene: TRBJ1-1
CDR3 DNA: TGTGCCAGCAGCTCCCAGGGGCCTGAAGCTTTCTTT
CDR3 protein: CASSSQGPEAFF

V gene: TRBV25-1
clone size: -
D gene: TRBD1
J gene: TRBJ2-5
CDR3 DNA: TGTGCCAGCAGTCTAACCAGGGGGCTTGAGACCCAGTACTTC
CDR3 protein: CASSLTRGLETQYF

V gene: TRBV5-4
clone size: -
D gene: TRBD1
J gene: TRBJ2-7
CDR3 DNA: TGTGCCAGCAGCGCCGGACAGGGGGGGATCTACGAGCAGTACTTC
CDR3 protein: CASSAGQGGIYEQYF

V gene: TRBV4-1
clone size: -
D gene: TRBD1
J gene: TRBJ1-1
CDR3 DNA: TGCGCCAGCAGCCCTGGACAGGCTAGGAACTCTGAAGCTTTCTTT
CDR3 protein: CASSPGQARNSEAFF

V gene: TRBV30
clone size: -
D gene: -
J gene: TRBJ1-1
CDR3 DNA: TGTGCCTGGAACCTTTATGGGGGCGGTACTGAAGCTTTCTTT
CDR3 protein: CAWNLYGGGTEAFF

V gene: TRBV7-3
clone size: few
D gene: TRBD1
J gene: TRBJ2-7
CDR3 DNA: TGTGCCAGCAGCACTACAGGGGGCTACGAGCAGTACTTC
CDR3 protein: CASSTTGGYEQYF

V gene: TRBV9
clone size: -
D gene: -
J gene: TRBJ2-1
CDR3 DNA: TGTGCCAGCAGCGCCCCCCTCGGGTTTGGCAATGAGCAGTTCTTC
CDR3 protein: CASSAPLGFGNEQFF

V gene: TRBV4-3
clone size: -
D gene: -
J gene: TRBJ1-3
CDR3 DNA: TGCGCCAGCAGCCAAGATAGCAGCTCTGGAAACACCATATATTTT
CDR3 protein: CASSQDSSSGNTIYF

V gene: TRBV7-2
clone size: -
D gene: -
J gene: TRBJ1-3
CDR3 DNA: TGTGCCAGCAGCTTAACCCCCCCGCAGGTCATTGGAAACACCATATATTTT
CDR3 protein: CASSLTPPQVIGNTIYF

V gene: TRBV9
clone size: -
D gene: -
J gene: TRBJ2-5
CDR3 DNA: TGTGCCAGCAGCCCTTCAGGGAGGGGGGAGACCCAGTACTTC
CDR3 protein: CASSPSGRGETQYF

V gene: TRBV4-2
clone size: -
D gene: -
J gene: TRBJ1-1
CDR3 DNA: TGTGCCAGCAGCAAAGAGGTCCGGGGGAAGGCTTTCTTT
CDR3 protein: CASSKEVRGKAFF

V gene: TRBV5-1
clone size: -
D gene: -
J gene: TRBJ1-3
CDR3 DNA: TGCGCCAGCAGCTTCGGGGCTGGAAACACCATATATTTT
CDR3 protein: CASSFGAGNTIYF

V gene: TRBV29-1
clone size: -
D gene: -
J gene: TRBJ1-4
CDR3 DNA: TGCAGCGTTTGGTTCACGGGGGAAAAACTGTTTTTT
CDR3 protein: CSVWFTGEKLFF

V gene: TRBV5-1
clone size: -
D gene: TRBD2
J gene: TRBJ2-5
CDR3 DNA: TGCGCCAGCAGCCCGTCAGGACTAGCGGGGGGACGCCAAGAGACCCAGTACTTC
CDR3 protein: CASSPSGLAGGRQETQYF

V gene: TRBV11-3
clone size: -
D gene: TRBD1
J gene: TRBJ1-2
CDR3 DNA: TGTGCCAGCAGCCTTCGGACAGGAATCGGCTACACCTTC
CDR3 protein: CASSLRTGIGYTF

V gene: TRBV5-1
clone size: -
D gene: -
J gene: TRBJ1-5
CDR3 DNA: TGCGCCAGCAGCTTGGAATGGGGCCAGCCCCAGCATTTT
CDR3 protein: CASSLEWGQPQHF

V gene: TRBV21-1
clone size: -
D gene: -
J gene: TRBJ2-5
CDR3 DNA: TGTGCCAGCAGCATAACGTCCGGGACACCTCAAGAGACCCAGTACTTC
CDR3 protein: CASSITSGTPQETQYF

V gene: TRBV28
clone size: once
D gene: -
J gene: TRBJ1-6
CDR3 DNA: TGTGCCAGCAGTTTATCAGGGCGTAATTCACCCCTCCACTTT
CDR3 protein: CASSLSGRNSPLHF

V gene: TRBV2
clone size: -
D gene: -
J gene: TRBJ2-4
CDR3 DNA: TGTGCCAGCAGTGAAGCGGGCAGGGGGGACATTCAGTACTTC
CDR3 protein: CASSEAGRGDIQYF

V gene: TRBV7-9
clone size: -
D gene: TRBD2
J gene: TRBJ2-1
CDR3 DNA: TGTGCCAGCAGCTTTGGGACTAGCGGCCTCAATGAGCAGTTCTTC
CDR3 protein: CASSFGTSGLNEQFF

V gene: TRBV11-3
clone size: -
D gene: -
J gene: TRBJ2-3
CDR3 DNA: TGTGCCAGCAGCCACGGGGGTCCGTCTTCAGATACGCAGTATTTT
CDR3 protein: CASSHGGPSSDTQYF

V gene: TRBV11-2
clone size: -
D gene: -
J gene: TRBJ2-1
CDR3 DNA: TGTGCCAGCAGCTTAGATCGGGGGGCTGAGCAGTTCTTC
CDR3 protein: CASSLDRGAEQFF

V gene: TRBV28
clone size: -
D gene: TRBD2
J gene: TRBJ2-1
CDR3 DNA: TGTGCCAGCAGTTCGGGTATGTCTAGCGGGGGGCTGGCCTACAATGAGCAGTTCTTC
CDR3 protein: CASSSGMSSGGLAYNEQFF

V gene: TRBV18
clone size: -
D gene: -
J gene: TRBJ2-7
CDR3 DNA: TGTGCCAGCTCACCACTGACAGAAAACGAGCAGTACTTC
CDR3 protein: CASSPLTENEQYF

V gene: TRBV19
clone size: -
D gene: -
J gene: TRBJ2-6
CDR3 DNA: TGTGCCAGTAGAGAGGGTGGGGCCAACGTCCTGACTTTC
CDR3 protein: CASREGGANVLTF

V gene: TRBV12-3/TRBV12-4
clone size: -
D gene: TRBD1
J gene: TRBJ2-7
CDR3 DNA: TGTGCCAGCAGTTCGGGCCCAGGGGGGCAGTACTTC
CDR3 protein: CASSSGPGGQYF

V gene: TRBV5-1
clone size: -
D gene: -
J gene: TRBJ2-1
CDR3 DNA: TGCGCCAGCAGCTTGCAGGCTAGCGCTTACAATGAGCAGTTCTTC
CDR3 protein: CASSLQASAYNEQFF

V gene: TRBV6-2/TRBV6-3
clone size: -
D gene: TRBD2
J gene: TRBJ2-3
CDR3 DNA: TGTGCCAGCAGTTACTCAGCGGCGGGGGGCCATCCGCCCACAGATACGCAGTATTTT
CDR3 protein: CASSYSAAGGHPPTDTQYF

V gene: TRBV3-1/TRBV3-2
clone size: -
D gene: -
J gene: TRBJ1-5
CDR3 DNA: TGTGCCAGCAGCCAAGACACTACTCAGCCCCAGCATTTT
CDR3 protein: CASSQDTTQPQHF

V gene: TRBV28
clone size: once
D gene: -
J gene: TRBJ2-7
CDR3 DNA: TGTGCCAGCAGGACCCCGAACGGTGGCGGGCAGTACTTC
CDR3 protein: CASRTPNGGGQYF

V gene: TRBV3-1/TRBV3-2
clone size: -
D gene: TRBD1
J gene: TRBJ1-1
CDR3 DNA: TGTGCCAGCAGCCGGGGACAGTCCATTACTGAAGCTTTCTTT
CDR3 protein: CASSRGQSITEAFF

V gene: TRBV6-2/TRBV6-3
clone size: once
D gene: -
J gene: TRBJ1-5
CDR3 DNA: TGTGCCAGCAGTTATACACGCGGGGGCACTCAGCCCCAGCATTTT
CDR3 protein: CASSYTRGGTQPQHF

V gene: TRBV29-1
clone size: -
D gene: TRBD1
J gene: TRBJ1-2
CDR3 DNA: TGCAGCGCCCCCGGACAGGGGAACTATGGCTACACCTTC
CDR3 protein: CSAPGQGNYGYTF

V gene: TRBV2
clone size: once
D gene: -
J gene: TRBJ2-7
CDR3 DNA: TGTGCCAGCAGTGATATCCAGGGCCTACCCTACGAGCAGTACTTC
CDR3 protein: CASSDIQGLPYEQYF

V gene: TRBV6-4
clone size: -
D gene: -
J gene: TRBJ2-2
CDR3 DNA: TGTGCCAGCAGTGACTCCCGCGTAATGAACACCGGGGAGCTGTTTTTT
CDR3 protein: CASSDSRVMNTGELFF

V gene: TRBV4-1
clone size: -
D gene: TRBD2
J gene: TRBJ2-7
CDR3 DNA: TGCGCCAGCAGCCAAGCTCACCTAGCGGTCTCCTACGAGCAGTACTTC
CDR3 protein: CASSQAHLAVSYEQYF

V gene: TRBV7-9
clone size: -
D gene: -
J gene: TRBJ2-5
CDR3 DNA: TGTGCCAGCAGCCCCCGGGAGACCCAGTACTTC
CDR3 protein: CASSPRETQYF

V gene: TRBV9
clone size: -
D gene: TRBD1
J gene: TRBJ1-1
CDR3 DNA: TGTGCCAGCACCCGGGACAGGCTGAACACTGAAGCTTTCTTT
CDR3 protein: CASTRDRLNTEAFF